The next 5 T cell receptor beta chains were all read from a single sample in a study of shared clonotypes between healthy human individuals. Assay: immunoSEQ multiplex PCR; the TCRdb copy retains only in-frame clones and omits some. The table has approximately 510,000 clones, 79% seen once. The material sequenced was PBMCs. Every receptor here comes from a woman aged 40 to 50 in good health. Some clones in this sample may be carry-over from other donors' samples.

The CDR3 DNA reads as TGTGTCGCGGGGAGGGCAGACACTGAAGCTTTCTTT. Translated, it gives CVAGRADTEAFF. The gene calls are TRBV28 and TRBJ1-1; D is unresolved. Germline V gives CDR1 MDHEN, CDR2 SYDVKM. The CDR3 is 12 residues long.

The chain uses TRBV5-4 and TRBJ2-3; TRBD2 agrees at 7 bases. Germline lookup yields CDR1 SGHNT and CDR2 YYREEE (reference sequence). CDR3 length: 15 amino acids. The trim removed 3 bases at V and 4 bases at J, leaving 8 bases unmatched. This chain's CDR3 is CASSSPRAGADTQYF. For the CDR3, the DNA is TGTGCCAGCAGCTCCCCGAGGGCGGGAGCAGATACGCAGTATTTT.

The chain carries TRBV28 and TRBJ2-5, with a possible D match to TRBD2 (5 bases). Trimming removed 10 bases from V and 5 bases from J, with 20 bases in between. This CDR3 spans 14 amino acids. Looked up from germline, CDR1 is MDHEN and CDR2 is SYDVKM. CDR3 loop: CATAGQPTGETQYF. CDR3 nucleotide sequence: TGTGCCACCGCCGGGCAGCCCACGGGGGAGACCCAGTACTTC.

V gene TRBV7-8 combines with J gene TRBJ2-1; D possibly matches TRBD1 or TRBD2 (6 bases each). This CDR3 has 14 residues. Germline-derived CDR1 and CDR2 are SGHVS and FQNEAQ. The germline V and J ends were trimmed by 1 base and 9 bases, with 13 bases remaining between them. The CDR3 reads CASSLGGGSPEQFF. CDR3 nucleotides: TGTGCCAGCAGCTTAGGAGGGGGGAGTCCTGAGCAGTTCTTC.

The chain is built from TRBV9 and TRBJ2-5; 10 nucleotides agree with TRBD2. The germline V gene has CDR1 SGDLS and CDR2 YYNGEE. The V gene end was trimmed by 3 bases and the J gene end by 5 bases; junction bases not matched to a gene: 7. The length of the CDR3 is 15 residues. CDR3 in amino acids: CASSEREGLIETQYF. The CDR3 bases are TGTGCCAGCAGCGAGCGGGAGGGCCTGATCGAGACCCAGTACTTC.